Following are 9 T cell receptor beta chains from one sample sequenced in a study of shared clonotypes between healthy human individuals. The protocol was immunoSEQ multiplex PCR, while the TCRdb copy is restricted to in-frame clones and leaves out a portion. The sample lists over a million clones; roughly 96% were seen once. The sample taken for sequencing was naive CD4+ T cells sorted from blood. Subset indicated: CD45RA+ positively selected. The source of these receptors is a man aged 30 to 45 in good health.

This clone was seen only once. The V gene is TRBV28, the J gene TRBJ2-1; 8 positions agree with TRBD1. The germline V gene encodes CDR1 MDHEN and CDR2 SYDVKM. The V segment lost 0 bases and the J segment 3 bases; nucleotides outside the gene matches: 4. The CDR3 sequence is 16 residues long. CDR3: CASSLWTGEDYNEQFF. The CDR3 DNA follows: TGTGCCAGCAGTTTATGGACAGGGGAGGACTACAATGAGCAGTTCTTC.

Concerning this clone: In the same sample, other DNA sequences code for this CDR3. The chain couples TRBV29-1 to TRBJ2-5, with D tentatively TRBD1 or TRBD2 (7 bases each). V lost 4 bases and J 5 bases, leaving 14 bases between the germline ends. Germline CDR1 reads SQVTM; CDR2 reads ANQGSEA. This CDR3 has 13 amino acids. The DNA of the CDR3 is TGCAGCGTTGGGCAGGGGGAGGGGGAGACCCAGTACTTC. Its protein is CSVGQGEGETQYF.

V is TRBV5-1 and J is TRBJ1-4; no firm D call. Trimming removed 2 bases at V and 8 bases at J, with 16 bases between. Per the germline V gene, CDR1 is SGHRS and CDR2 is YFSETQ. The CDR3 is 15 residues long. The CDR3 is CASSFGLAGNEKLFF. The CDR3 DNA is TGCGCCAGCAGCTTCGGCCTTGCAGGAAACGAAAAACTGTTTTTT.

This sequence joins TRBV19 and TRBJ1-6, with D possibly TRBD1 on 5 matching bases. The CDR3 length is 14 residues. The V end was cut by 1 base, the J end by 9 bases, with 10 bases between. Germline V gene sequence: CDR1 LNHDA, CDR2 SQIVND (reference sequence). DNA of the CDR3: TGTGCCAGTAGTATAGCTGGGGCGCGTTCACCCCTCCACTTT. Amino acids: CASSIAGARSPLHF.

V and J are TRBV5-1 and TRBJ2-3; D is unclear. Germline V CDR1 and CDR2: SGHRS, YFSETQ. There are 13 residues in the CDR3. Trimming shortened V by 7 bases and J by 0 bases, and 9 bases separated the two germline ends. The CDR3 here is CASGDPSTDTQYF. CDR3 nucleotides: TGCGCCAGCGGGGATCCTAGCACAGATACGCAGTATTTT. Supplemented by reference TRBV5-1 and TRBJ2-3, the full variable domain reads KAGVTQTPRYLIKTRGQQVTLSCSPISGHRSVSWYQQTPGQGLQFLFEYFSETQRNKGNFPGRFSGRQFSNSRSEMNVSTLELGDSALYLCASGDPSTDTQYFGPGTRLTVL.

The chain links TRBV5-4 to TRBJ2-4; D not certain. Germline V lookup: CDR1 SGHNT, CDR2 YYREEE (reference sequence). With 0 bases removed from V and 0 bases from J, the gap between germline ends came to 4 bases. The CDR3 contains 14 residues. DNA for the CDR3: TGTGCCAGCAGCTTGGAAGTAGCCAAAAACATTCAGTACTTC. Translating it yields CASSLEVAKNIQYF.

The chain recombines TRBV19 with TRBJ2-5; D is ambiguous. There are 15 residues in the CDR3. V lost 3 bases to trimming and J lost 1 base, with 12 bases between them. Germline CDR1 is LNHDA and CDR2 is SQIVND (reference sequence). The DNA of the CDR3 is TGTGCCAGTAGTATGCTTAAGATTGGCCAAGAGACCCAGTACTTC. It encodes CASSMLKIGQETQYF.

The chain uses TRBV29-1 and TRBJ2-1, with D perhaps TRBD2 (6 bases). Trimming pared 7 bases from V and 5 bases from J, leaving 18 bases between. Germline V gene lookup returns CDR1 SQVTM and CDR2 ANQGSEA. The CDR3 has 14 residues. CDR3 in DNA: TGCAGCGCGGGTCCTAGCGATAGGAACAATGAGCAGTTCTTC. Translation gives CSAGPSDRNNEQFF.

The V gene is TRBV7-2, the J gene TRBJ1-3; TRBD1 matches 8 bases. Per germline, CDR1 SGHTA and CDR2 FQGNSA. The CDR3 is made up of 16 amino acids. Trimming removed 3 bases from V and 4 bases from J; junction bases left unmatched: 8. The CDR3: CASSFAGTGAGNTIYF. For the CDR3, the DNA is TGTGCCAGCAGCTTCGCCGGGACAGGTGCGGGAAACACCATATATTTT.